These 6 T cell receptor beta chains were sequenced from one sample in a study of blood T cell repertoires in COVID-19. TCRdb keeps only in-frame clones here, not all; method: immunoSEQ multiplex PCR. Of about 210,000 clones listed, 92% are singletons. The sequencing sample was made of peripheral blood. The receptor source for this set is a man aged 25-45 years with acute or convalescent COVID-19.

V and J are TRBV7-2 and TRBJ2-7, with 7 bases fitting TRBD1. Germline trimming cut 5 bases from V and 0 bases from J; bases unmatched to any gene: 10. CDR3 size: 16 residues. Germline CDR1 SGHTA, CDR2 FQGNSA. Here the CDR3 reads CASSPQGQRVSYEQYF. The CDR3 nucleotides are TGTGCCAGCAGCCCTCAGGGACAGCGTGTCTCCTACGAGCAGTACTTC.

The V gene is TRBV5-1, the J gene TRBJ2-3; TRBD2 agrees at 11 bases. Germline loops: CDR1 SGHRS, CDR2 YFSETQ. V gave up 4 bases and J gave up 4 bases; unmatched junction bases: 5. This CDR3 has 15 residues. The CDR3 loop is CASSLTSGTPDTQYF. In nucleotides, the CDR3 is TGCGCCAGCAGCCTGACTAGCGGGACTCCAGATACGCAGTATTTT.

This clone has a single count. This chain joins TRBV3-1 (or the pseudogene TRBV3-2) and TRBJ1-1; 7 nucleotides match TRBD1. Germline V gives CDR1 LGHDT, CDR2 YNNKEL (reference sequence). Trimming took 4 bases from V and 3 from J; bases not matched to a gene: 8. This CDR3 contains 15 residues. The CDR3 coding sequence is TGTGCCAGCAGCCCCAAATATAGGGGGCACACTGAAGCTTTCTTT. Translated, it gives CASSPKYRGHTEAFF.

This clone is a singleton in its sample. The chain has TRBV30 and TRBJ2-7, with D perhaps matching TRBD2 (5 bases). Germline assignment: CDR1 GTSNPN and CDR2 SVGIG (reference sequence). CDR3 length: 11 amino acids. The V end was cut by 3 bases, the J end by 5 bases, with 8 bases between. The CDR3 region has the DNA TGTGCCTGGAGCGCGGGCGACGAGCAGTACTTC. Its protein is CAWSAGDEQYF.

V gene TRBV30 combines with J gene TRBJ1-1; D gene uncertain. Germline CDR1 reads GTSNPN; CDR2 reads SVGIG (reference sequence). The CDR3 is 13 amino acids. Trimming shortened V by 4 bases and J by 3 bases, and 12 bases separated the two germline ends. CDR3 loop: CAWTEAGYTEAFF. The CDR3, as DNA: TGTGCCTGGACAGAGGCGGGGTACACTGAAGCTTTCTTT. Looking up the rest from reference TRBV30 and TRBJ1-1 gives the full variable domain: SQTIHQWPATLVQPVGSPLSLECTVEGTSNPNLYWYRQAAGRGLQLLFYSVGIGQISSEVPQNLSASRPQDRQFILSSKKLLLSDSGFYLCAWTEAGYTEAFFGQGTRLTVV.

This clone was observed a single time. The chain has TRBV5-6 and TRBJ2-7; 7 bases line up with TRBD2. The V gene's germline CDR1 is SGHDT and CDR2 YYEEEE. V lost 3 bases and J lost 6; bases outside the gene matches: 9. The CDR3 is 14 residues long. The DNA for the CDR3 is TGTGCCAGCAGCTGGGTAGCGGGTCTTGGCGAGCAGTACTTC. As protein: CASSWVAGLGEQYF.